Listed below are T cell receptor beta chains from one sample, sequenced in a study of tumor-infiltrating lymphocytes in primary liver carcinoma. TCRdb called the multiplex PCR reads again in MiXCR, with one record for every CDR3 protein. The repertoire has approximately 92,000 distinct CDR3 sequences, more than 60% of them found once; the top ten carry over 7.5%. The sequenced sample was liver tumor tissue from sampling region 5. These receptors originate from a woman aged 55-69 years with primary liver carcinoma and hepatitis B virus infection. Both conserved end residues are part of each CDR3. A D gene is named only where the DNA matches it firmly. Expanded clones get a size class; other rows say once, few or many, or leave the size out.

size: .; D: .; J: TRBJ1-1; V: TRBV29-1; CDR3: CTQLSLNTEASF; DNA: TGTACCCAACTTAGCCTGAACACTGAAGCTTCCTTT
size: .; D: .; J: TRBJ2-1; V: TRBV7-3; CDR3: CASNLTNRDEQFF; DNA: TGTGCCAGCAACTTAACCAACAGGGATGAGCAGTTCTTC
size: .; D: .; J: TRBJ2-6; V: TRBV12-3/TRBV12-4; CDR3: CASTLAGLGKAGANVLTF; DNA: TGTGCCAGCACTTTAGCCGGTCTCGGGAAGGCTGGGGCCAACGTCCTGACCTTC
size: many; D: .; J: TRBJ2-2; V: TRBV12-3/TRBV12-4; CDR3: CASTLFGELFF; DNA: TGTGCCAGCACCTTATTCGGGGAGCTGTTTTTT
size: .; D: TRBD2; J: TRBJ2-3; V: TRBV11-2; CDR3: CVSSSGLAGPDTQYF; DNA: TGTGTCAGTAGCTCCGGACTAGCGGGACCAGATACGCAGTATTTT
size: .; D: .; J: TRBJ1-5; V: TRBV7-8; CDR3: CASRPRIIQGLPDTQHF; DNA: TGTGCCAGCAGGCCTAGGATAATCCAGGGTCTCCCAGATACACAGCATTTT
size: .; D: .; J: TRBJ2-1; V: TRBV5-1; CDR3: CASSPEPGGDGGRNEQFF; DNA: TGCGCCAGCAGCCCGGAACCCGGTGGGGACGGGGGGCGCAATGAGCAATTCTTC
size: .; D: .; J: TRBJ1-5; V: TRBV14; CDR3: CASSRYPRGQKSMGNQPQHF; DNA: TGTGCCAGCAGCCGCTACCCCCGAGGACAGAAGAGTATGGGAAATCAGCCCCAGCATTTT
size: .; D: TRBD2; J: TRBJ2-5; V: TRBV6-5; CDR3: CACSYGSSGGFQETQHF; DNA: TGTGCCTGCAGTTACGGCTCTAGCGGGGGCTTCCAAGAGACCCAGCACTTC
size: .; D: .; J: TRBJ1-2; V: TRBV6-1; CDR3: CVSSGPADGSYGYTF; DNA: TGTGTCAGCAGTGGCCCTGCAGACGGAAGCTATGGCTACACCTTC
size: .; D: TRBD1; J: TRBJ2-3; V: TRBV28; CDR3: CPGTDFIDTQYF; DNA: TGTCCCGGGACAGACTTCATAGATACGCAGTATTTT
size: .; D: .; J: TRBJ2-1; V: TRBV11-3; CDR3: CTSSPGISDINEQFF; DNA: TGTACCAGCAGCCCAGGGATTAGCGACATCAATGAGCAGTTCTTC
size: .; D: TRBD2; J: TRBJ2-1; V: TRBV5-5; CDR3: CASSSGLEGAYNEEFF; DNA: TGTGCCAGCAGCTCCGGACTAGAGGGAGCTTACAATGAGGAGTTCTTC
size: .; D: TRBD2; J: TRBJ2-2; V: TRBV7-8; CDR3: CASTPIAGTGELFF; DNA: TGTGCCAGCACTCCAATAGCGGGAACCGGGGAGCTGTTTTTT
size: .; D: TRBD1; J: TRBJ1-4; V: TRBV12-3/TRBV12-4; CDR3: CTSSFKQGMAEKMFF; DNA: TGTACCAGCAGTTTTAAACAGGGGATGGCTGAAAAAATGTTTTTT
size: few; D: .; J: TRBJ2-3; V: TRBV20-1; CDR3: CSASWERTDTQYF; DNA: TGCAGTGCTAGTTGGGAGCGCACAGATACGCAGTATTTT
size: .; D: .; J: TRBJ2-1; V: TRBV4-2; CDR3: CASSRDRTSRNEQFF; DNA: TGTGCCAGCAGCCGAGATAGAACTAGCCGCAATGAGCAGTTCTTC
size: .; D: TRBD1; J: TRBJ2-2; V: TRBV6-5; CDR3: CASSSLQGVTGELFF; DNA: TGTGCCAGCAGCTCCTTGCAGGGGGTTACCGGGGAGTTGTTTTTT
size: .; D: .; J: TRBJ2-7; V: TRBV11-1; CDR3: CASSPRTVGLREHYF; DNA: TGTGCCAGCAGCCCTCGGACAGTAGGACTACGCGAACATTACTTC
size: many; D: .; J: TRBJ2-7; V: TRBV28; CDR3: CASREGAGSSYEQYF; DNA: TGTGCCAGCAGGGAGGGGGCGGGGAGCTCCTACGAGCAGTACTTC
size: few; D: .; J: TRBJ2-7; V: TRBV10-3; CDR3: CAISAAREHEQYF; DNA: TGTGCCATCAGTGCGGCGAGGGAACACGAGCAGTACTTC
size: .; D: TRBD2; J: TRBJ2-7; V: TRBV10-3; CDR3: CAIGGWLTGGATYEQYF; DNA: TGTGCCATCGGGGGTTGGCTAACGGGAGGAGCGACCTACGAGCAGTACTTC
size: .; D: .; J: TRBJ1-1; V: TRBV4-1; CDR3: CASSAWGMGSNTEAFF; DNA: .
size: many; D: .; J: TRBJ2-7; V: TRBV6-2/TRBV6-3; CDR3: CASSQGRSLIYEQYF; DNA: TGTGCCAGCAGCCAAGGGCGGTCTTTAATATACGAGCAGTACTTC
size: .; D: .; J: TRBJ1-1; V: TRBV29-1; CDR3: CSAIGDLNTEAFF; DNA: TGCAGTGCCATAGGGGATTTGAACACTGAAGCTTTCTTT
size: many; D: .; J: TRBJ1-2; V: TRBV5-4; CDR3: CASSLEIDGYTF; DNA: TGTGCCAGCAGCTTGGAGATCGATGGCTACACCTTC
size: .; D: TRBD2; J: TRBJ2-3; V: TRBV7-3; CDR3: CASSSYGLAADTQYF; DNA: TGTGCCAGCAGCTCCTACGGACTAGCAGCAGATACGCAGTATTTT
size: few; D: .; J: TRBJ1-1; V: TRBV28; CDR3: CASSLVYSQGRGANAEAFF; DNA: TGTGCCAGCAGTTTAGTTTATTCCCAGGGACGCGGGGCCAACGCTGAAGCTTTCTTT
size: .; D: .; J: TRBJ2-3; V: TRBV14; CDR3: CAINQDVGTDTQYF; DNA: TGTGCCATCAACCAAGATGTCGGCACTGATACGCAGTATTTT
size: .; D: TRBD1; J: TRBJ1-5; V: TRBV6-5; CDR3: CASSPRWIGGGRNSNQPQHF; DNA: TGTGCCAGCAGTCCGCGTTGGATAGGGGGCGGACGAAACAGCAATCAGCCCCAGCATTTT
size: many; D: .; J: TRBJ2-2; V: TRBV7-2; CDR3: CASSLEVHGELFF; DNA: TGTGCCAGCAGCTTAGAAGTTCACGGGGAGCTGTTTTTT
size: .; D: TRBD2; J: TRBJ2-3; V: TRBV2; CDR3: CASTRGLETDTQYF; DNA: TGTGCCAGCACCCGAGGACTAGAGACAGATACGCAGTATTTT
size: few; D: TRBD2; J: TRBJ2-3; V: TRBV11-3; CDR3: CTSSPNSGHTDTQYF; DNA: TGTACCAGCAGCCCTAATAGCGGGCACACAGATACGCAGTATTTT